This T cell receptor (beta chain) came from a study of CD8+CD57+ T cells in acquired aplastic anemia. Study at large: Mean yield of DNA from sorted CD4+ and CD8+ cells was 3 to 3.5 ug.

TCR beta VDJ combinations and CDR3 sequences were profiled from genomic DNA. TCRdb analysed the reads with MiXCR anew, one entry per CDR3 protein. The repertoire holds 200,000 or so distinct CDR3 sequences, with 64% as singletons. A word on this clonotype: Its antigen is undetermined.

Germline values: CDR1 MGHDK, CDR2 SYGVNS. Trimming took off 4 bases at V and 6 bases at J, with 19 bases between the two ends. The CDR3 totals 15 residues. Points from the study as a whole: Comparison of patients with controls identified 25 to 35 shared CD8+ CDR3 sequences. No significant difference in CD8+ Simpson's diversity was found between patients and controls.

This sequence originates from a human donor with severe aplastic anemia or a healthy control (not recorded which). The chain couples TRBV25-1 to TRBJ2-7, with D possibly TRBD1 on 6 matching bases. The sequenced material came from sorted CD4+, CD8+, or CD8+CD57+ T cells (not recorded which) from PBMCs. In nucleotides, the CDR3 is TGTGCCAGCAGTGTATCCCTGGGACAAGTCAGCGAGCAGTACTTC. As protein: CASSVSLGQVSEQYF.